Many counts were recorded for the clone carrying this T cell receptor (beta chain). Its specificity is not known. This entry is derived from a study of T cells after yellow fever vaccination. The study's findings and limits: CD4 and CD8 compartments shared a small share of clonotypes, likely from convergent recombination.

MiXCR, applied by TCRdb to the 5' RACE reads, yields one record per CDR3 protein. The table lists roughly 320,000 distinct CDR3 sequences, over 8.5% of them singletons, with about 3% in the top ten. The receptor's source is a man aged 18 to 29 who received the YFV17D yellow fever vaccine. This specimen was CD4+ T cells sorted from PBMCs, taken 45 days after the yellow fever booster vaccination.

This CDR3 is CASSRGQPTDTQYF. The DNA for the CDR3 is TGTGCCAGCAGCCGGGGACAGCCCACAGATACGCAGTATTTT. The chain has TRBV12-3 or TRBV12-4 and TRBJ2-3; the match to TRBD1 covers 7 bases. The trim removed 6 bases at V and 2 bases at J, leaving 5 bases unmatched. The CDR3 runs to 14 residues.